What follows are 32 T cell receptor beta chains derived from one specimen sequenced in a study of CD8 T cells in ankylosing spondylitis. One entry per CDR3 protein results from TCRdb running MiXCR on the 5' RACE reads. The table records a few hundred thousand distinct CDR3 sequences, 18% of them present only once. The specimen sequenced was blood, either unsorted or a sorted T cell fraction (not recorded which). These TCRs come from a male donor with ankylosing spondylitis or in good health (not recorded which).

This clonotype occurred many times. V gene TRBV7-9 combines with J gene TRBJ2-3, with D perhaps matching TRBD1 (6 bases). CDR1 SEHNR and CDR2 FQNEAQ come from the germline V gene (reference sequence). The CDR3 consists of 15 residues. V lost 3 bases to trimming and J lost 2 bases, with 12 bases between them. The CDR3, as DNA: TGTGCCAGCAGCTTTCAGGGGTCGATCACAGATACGCAGTATTTT. Protein: CASSFQGSITDTQYF.

The chain combines TRBV27 with TRBJ1-2; TRBD1 aligns across 9 bases. The germline V gene has CDR1 MNHEY and CDR2 SMNVEV (reference sequence). The CDR3 spans 14 residues. The V segment lost 6 bases and the J segment 4 bases; nucleotides outside the gene matches: 6. Here the CDR3 DNA reads TGTGCCAGCAGCCACAGGGGGCCTGGCTATGGCTACACCTTC. It translates to CASSHRGPGYGYTF.

This sequence joins TRBV7-9 and TRBJ2-7, with TRBD2 as a possible D gene (6 bases). V lost 1 base and J lost 6, with 22 bases in between. The CDR3 spans 17 residues. Per germline, CDR1 SEHNR and CDR2 FQNEAQ (reference sequence). The CDR3 nucleotides are TGTGCCAGCAGCTTAGTGTTTTACGCTAGCGTCTGCTCCGAGCAGTACTTC. This sequence encodes CASSLVFYASVCSEQYF.

This clonotype was counted ten times or more. The gene calls are TRBV5-4 and TRBJ2-3, with 7 bases aligning to TRBD2. CDR1 is SGHNT and CDR2 is YYREEE in the germline V gene (reference sequence). The V gene end was trimmed by 2 bases and the J gene end by 2 bases; junction bases not matched to a gene: 5. There are 15 residues in the CDR3. The chain's CDR3 is CASSFFAGATDTQYF. The DNA of the CDR3 is TGTGCCAGCAGCTTTTTTGCGGGAGCCACAGATACGCAGTATTTT.

This clonotype showed up just a few times. The rearrangement uses TRBV4-2 and TRBJ2-5, with a possible D match to TRBD1 (5 bases). This CDR3 is built from 16 residues. Per germline, CDR1 LGHNA and CDR2 YNFKEQ. V was shortened by 5 bases and J by 2 bases, with 18 bases between the two germline ends. The CDR3 spells CASSSRQTTSQETQYF. The CDR3 DNA is TGTGCCAGCAGCTCCAGACAGACCACCTCTCAAGAGACCCAGTACTTC.

This clonotype occurred a few times. This chain joins TRBV7-9 and TRBJ1-4; D is possibly TRBD1 (5 bases). Germline loops: CDR1 SEHNR, CDR2 FQNEAQ (reference sequence). V shed 4 bases and J shed 0 bases, with 12 bases lying between them. The CDR3 is 16 amino acids. The CDR3 nucleotides are TGTGCCAGCAGCTCCGGGACTTCCCCAACTAATGAAAAACTGTTTTTT. Translated: CASSSGTSPTNEKLFF.

Remarks on this clonotype: This could be a read error, since a much larger clone is one nucleotide away. The chain is built from TRBV10-3 and TRBJ2-7, with 7 bases lining up with TRBD2. The CDR3 length is 11 residues. In germline, CDR1 is ENHRY, CDR2 SYGVKD. V shed 10 bases, J shed 7 bases, and the junction held 7 bases outside the gene matches. CDR3 nucleotide sequence: TGTGCCACCACGCGGGGGTCGGAGCAGTACTTC. As protein: CATTRGSEQYF.

To note about this clonotype: A much larger clone sits a single nucleotide away, making a read error possible. This chain joins TRBV29-1 and TRBJ1-1; D gene uncertain. This CDR3 has 12 residues. In germline, CDR1 is SQVTM, CDR2 ANQGSEA. CDR3 in amino acids: CSAENMNTEALF. The CDR3 DNA sequence: TGCAGCGCCGAAAACATGAACACTGAAGCTCTCTTT.

This chain uses TRBV4-2 with TRBJ2-7; 7 positions match TRBD1. CDR1 and CDR2 (germline): LGHNA, YNFKEQ. The trim removed 5 bases at V and 2 bases at J, leaving 9 bases unmatched. The CDR3 runs 15 residues. The CDR3: CASSINLGTAYEQYF. The CDR3 DNA is TGTGCCAGCAGCATCAACCTAGGGACAGCCTACGAGCAGTACTTC.

Ten or more counts support this clonotype. The V call is TRBV7-6, the J call TRBJ2-1, with 9 bases fitting TRBD2. V shed 5 bases, J shed 7 bases, and the junction held 9 bases outside the gene matches. The V gene's germline CDR1 is SGHVS and CDR2 FNYEAQ. CDR3 length equals 15 residues. CDR3 bases: TGTGCCAGCAGCCTTGTAGCGGGAGAGGCGAATGAGCAGTTCTTC. Translation gives CASSLVAGEANEQFF.

This clonotype occurred a few times. At one end, the junction sequence differs from germline, possibly due to a read error. The V gene is TRBV11-1, the J gene TRBJ2-1; the D is unclear. The CDR3 has 11 amino acids. Looked up from germline, CDR1 is SGHAT and CDR2 is FQDESV (reference sequence). CDR3 sequence: CASSLGPDLVF. The CDR3 DNA reads as TGTGCCAGCAGCTTAGGGCCCGACCTGGTCTTC.

The sample holds a few counts of this clonotype. The rearrangement links TRBV27 to TRBJ2-5; D is undetermined. This CDR3 has 16 residues. CDR1 MNHEY and CDR2 SMNVEV come from the germline V gene (reference sequence). V was trimmed by 4 bases and J by 5 bases, leaving 20 bases between them. The CDR3 region is CASSSSPRTPEETQYF. The CDR3 DNA sequence: TGTGCCAGCAGTTCAAGCCCCCGGACCCCGGAGGAGACCCAGTACTTC.

V gene TRBV20-1 combines with J gene TRBJ2-5, with TRBD2 matching over 11 bases. This CDR3 contains 15 residues. CDR1 is DFQATT, CDR2 SNEGSKA, per germline (reference sequence). The J segment lost 6 bases and the V segment lost 0 bases, leaving 6 bases of the junction unmatched. CDR3 amino acids: CSARDLAGGVQTQYF. DNA of the CDR3: TGCAGTGCTAGAGACTTAGCGGGAGGGGTTCAGACCCAGTACTTC.

This clonotype was seen more than once but under ten times. This chain uses TRBV6-5 with TRBJ2-3; 11 bases are a match to TRBD2. The CDR3 is made up of 15 amino acids. CDR1 and CDR2 (germline): MNHEY, SVGAGI. J was trimmed by 4 bases and V by 0 bases; bases with no gene match: 0. The CDR3 nucleotides read TGTGCCAGCAGTTACTCACTAGCGGGAGCAGATACGCAGTATTTT. Encoded protein: CASSYSLAGADTQYF.

This clonotype was observed many times. The chain combines TRBV15 with TRBJ1-1; no firm D call. CDR1 and CDR2 from the germline V gene are LNHNV and YYDKDF (reference sequence). With 0 bases removed from V and 6 bases from J, the gap between germline ends came to 14 bases. The CDR3 is 15 residues long. This chain's CDR3 is CATSRDKVAAAEAFF. CDR3 DNA: TGTGCCACCAGCAGAGATAAGGTGGCGGCCGCTGAAGCTTTCTTT. Full variable domain (missing parts from reference TRBV15 and TRBJ1-1): DAMVIQNPRYQVTQFGKPVTLSCSQTLNHNVMYWYQQKSSQAPKLLFHYYDKDFNNEADTPDNFQSRRPNTSFCFLDIRSPGLGDTAMYLCATSRDKVAAAEAFFGQGTRLTVV.

There are a few counts of this clonotype. The chain couples TRBV20-1 to TRBJ2-2; D call uncertain. V was clipped by 4 bases and J by 6 bases, with 6 bases between them. This CDR3 contains 11 residues. Per germline, CDR1 DFQATT and CDR2 SNEGSKA (reference sequence). The CDR3 DNA is TGCAGTGCTATCATGTCCGGGGAGCTGTTTTTT. Translating gives CSAIMSGELFF.

This clonotype was counted between two and nine times. The rearrangement joins TRBV11-2 to TRBJ2-2; D possibly corresponds to TRBD2 (5 bases). The CDR3 runs 15 residues. V was cut by 8 bases and J by 0 bases, with 13 bases left in between. Germline V gene data show CDR1 as SGHAT and CDR2 as FQNNGV. The DNA of the CDR3 is TGTGCCAGCCAGGACTCTGCGGCGAACACCGGGGAGCTGTTTTTT. Protein: CASQDSAANTGELFF.

The table lists this clonotype with many counts. The chain employs TRBV4-1 and TRBJ2-1; D gene uncertain. The CDR3 contains 15 residues. Trimming shortened V by 1 base and J by 2 bases, and 9 bases separated the two germline ends. Germline V gives CDR1 MGHRA, CDR2 YSYEKL. The CDR3 is CASSQVTVTYNEQFF. In DNA form, the CDR3 reads TGCGCCAGCAGCCAAGTGACGGTAACCTACAATGAGCAGTTCTTC.

A few counts support this clonotype. The chain has TRBV27 and TRBJ2-3; 7 bases are a match to TRBD2. This CDR3 spans 14 amino acids. Looked up from germline, CDR1 is MNHEY and CDR2 is SMNVEV (reference sequence). V shed 6 bases, J shed 5 bases, and the junction held 8 bases outside the gene matches. CDR3 residues: CASSHYGGGDTQYF. CDR3 nucleotide sequence: TGTGCCAGCAGCCATTATGGGGGGGGAGATACGCAGTATTTT.

The sample holds a few counts of this clonotype. The chain recombines TRBV14 with TRBJ1-1; possibly TRBD1 for D (5 bases). CDR3 size: 16 residues. Germline CDR1 and CDR2: SGHDN and FVKESK. Trimming took 3 bases from V and 3 from J, leaving 17 bases between them. The DNA of the CDR3 is TGTGCCAGCAGCCAGTATTATCGGGGCCTTGACACTGAAGCTTTCTTT. This gives the protein CASSQYYRGLDTEAFF.

CDR3 coding DNA: TGTGCCAGCAGTGGGGCAGCCTACAATGAGCAGTTCTTC. Its translation is CASSGAAYNEQFF. The V call is TRBV2, the J call TRBJ2-1; D gene unclear. Germline CDR1 is SNHLY and CDR2 is FYNNEI. Trimming took off 4 bases at V and 2 bases at J, with 6 bases between the two ends. The CDR3 is 13 amino acids.

This clonotype was counted a few times. The chain joins TRBV29-1 to TRBJ2-3, with a possible D match to TRBD2 (5 bases). The CDR3 spans 15 residues. V was clipped by 0 bases and J by 2 bases, with 12 bases between them. Germline V gives CDR1 SQVTM, CDR2 ANQGSEA. CDR3: CSVEDPRGPTDTQYF. The DNA for the CDR3 is TGCAGCGTTGAAGATCCGCGCGGGCCCACAGATACGCAGTATTTT.

This clonotype was counted a few times. The J gene is TRBJ2-7, the V gene TRBV29-1, with 11 bases fitting TRBD2. CDR1 and CDR2 from the germline V gene are SQVTM and ANQGSEA. This CDR3 region has 17 residues. With 7 bases clipped from V and 0 bases from J, the junction kept 14 bases outside the gene matches. CDR3 in DNA: TGCAGCGCCTTGACTAGCGGGGACCCCTACACCTCCTACGAGCAGTACTTC. Translating it yields CSALTSGDPYTSYEQYF.

The table lists this clonotype with a few counts. The chain uses TRBV27 and TRBJ2-3; perhaps TRBD1 as D (5 bases). CDR1 MNHEY and CDR2 SMNVEV come from the germline V gene (reference sequence). This CDR3 spans 14 amino acids. The V gene lost 3 bases and the J gene lost 2 bases, with 9 bases spanning the gap. In DNA, the CDR3 is TGTGCCAGCAGTTTCCGACAGAACACAGATACGCAGTATTTT. Residues: CASSFRQNTDTQYF.

The V call is TRBV9, the J call TRBJ2-3, with D perhaps TRBD1 (5 bases). Deletions cut 7 bases from V and 0 bases from J, with 12 bases between. Germline V gives CDR1 SGDLS, CDR2 YYNGEE. This CDR3 spans 14 amino acids. The CDR3 coding sequence is TGTGCCAGCGGCCGACAGAGAAGCACAGATACGCAGTATTTT. It encodes CASGRQRSTDTQYF.

This clonotype was recorded many times. The chain recombines TRBV12-3 or TRBV12-4 with TRBJ1-2; 7 bases are shared with TRBD1. V gave up 6 bases and J gave up 8 bases; unmatched junction bases: 9. CDR3 size: 13 residues. This chain's CDR3 is CASSPGGPGGYTF. CDR3 in DNA: TGTGCCAGCAGCCCAGGGGGTCCCGGGGGCTACACCTTC.

This clonotype was recorded at least ten times. V gene TRBV14 combines with J gene TRBJ1-2; D not resolved. The CDR3 consists of 14 residues. CDR1 SGHDN and CDR2 FVKESK come from the germline V gene. V gave up 4 bases and J gave up 6 bases, with 15 bases separating them. The CDR3 loop is CASSPTSGWHGYTF. The CDR3 DNA sequence: TGTGCCAGCAGCCCGACCTCCGGTTGGCATGGCTACACCTTC.

The chain uses TRBV29-1 and TRBJ2-7; 12 positions match TRBD1. The germline V gene has CDR1 SQVTM and CDR2 ANQGSEA. The V gene end was trimmed by 6 bases and the J gene end by 3 bases; junction bases not matched to a gene: 9. The CDR3 consists of 15 residues. The CDR3 sequence: CSVRPGQGANYEQYF. CDR3 DNA: TGCAGCGTCCGCCCGGGACAGGGGGCCAACTACGAGCAGTACTTC.

This clonotype was seen repeatedly, ten times or more. V usage is TRBV4-3 and J usage is TRBJ1-6; TRBD1 aligns across 8 bases. Germline lookup yields CDR1 LGHNA and CDR2 YSLEER. This CDR3 has 14 amino acids. V lost 3 bases and J lost 8; bases outside the gene matches: 3. The CDR3 bases are TGCGCCAGCAGCCAGGACAGGGAGGATTCACCCCTCCACTTT. Protein sequence: CASSQDREDSPLHF.

This clonotype was observed a handful of times. The chain employs TRBV5-1 and TRBJ2-7; 7 bases line up with TRBD2. The CDR3 is made up of 15 amino acids. Per the germline V gene, CDR1 is SGHRS and CDR2 is YFSETQ. V trimming: 0 bases; J trimming: 7 bases; junction bases outside the gene matches: 10. The CDR3 bases are TGCGCCAGCAGCTTGGTCCCGGCGGGAGCTGTTGAGCAGTACTTC. This sequence encodes CASSLVPAGAVEQYF.

The V gene is TRBV4-3, the J gene TRBJ2-7; 7 positions agree with TRBD2. Looked up from germline, CDR1 is LGHNA and CDR2 is YSLEER. This CDR3 is 14 amino acids long. V shed 4 bases and J 7 bases; nucleotides not matched to a gene: 10. The CDR3 loop reads CASSLGAGEGEQYF. The CDR3 bases are TGCGCCAGCAGCCTAGGGGCGGGAGAGGGTGAGCAGTACTTC.

This rearrangement joins TRBV5-4 to TRBJ1-6; 9 positions match TRBD1. Germline values: CDR1 SGHNT, CDR2 YYREEE (reference sequence). After removal of 3 bases from V and 10 bases from J, the junction contained 8 bases not matched to a gene. The CDR3 is 15 residues long. CDR3 in DNA: TGTGCCAGCAGCTCCGGGACAGGGATTACATCACCCCTCCACTTT. It yields the protein CASSSGTGITSPLHF.